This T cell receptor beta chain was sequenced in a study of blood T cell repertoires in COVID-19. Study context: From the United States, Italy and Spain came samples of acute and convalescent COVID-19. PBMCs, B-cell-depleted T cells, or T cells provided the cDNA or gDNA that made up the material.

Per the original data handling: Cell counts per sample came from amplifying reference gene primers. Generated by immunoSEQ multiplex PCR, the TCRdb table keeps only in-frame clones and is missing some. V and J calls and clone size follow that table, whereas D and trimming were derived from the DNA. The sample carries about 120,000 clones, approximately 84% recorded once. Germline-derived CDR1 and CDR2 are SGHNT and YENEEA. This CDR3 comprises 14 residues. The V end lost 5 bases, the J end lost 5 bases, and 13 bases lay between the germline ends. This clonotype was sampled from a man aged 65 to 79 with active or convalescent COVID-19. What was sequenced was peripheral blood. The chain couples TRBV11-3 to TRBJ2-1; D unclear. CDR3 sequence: CASSPPSVNNEQFF. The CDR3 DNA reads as TGTGCCAGCAGCCCCCCGAGTGTAAACAATGAGCAGTTCTTC.